The 12 T cell receptor beta chains given below trace back to one sample, sequenced in a study of blood T cell repertoires in COVID-19. The data were produced by immunoSEQ multiplex PCR, yet TCRdb's version contains in-frame clones alone and is incomplete. The sample lists around 28,000 clones, about 89% occurring once. Sequences were obtained from peripheral blood. The receptors originated from a human donor in a cohort sampled during active COVID-19.

The rearrangement links TRBV7-9 to TRBJ1-2; weak D call: TRBD1 (6 bases). This CDR3 spans 12 amino acids. V shed 6 bases and J shed 7 bases, with 12 bases lying between them. CDR1 and CDR2 (germline): SEHNR, FQNEAQ (reference sequence). The CDR3 bases are TGTGCCAGCAGTCCCCCAGGGGTTGGCTACACCTTC. Its protein is CASSPPGVGYTF.

The V and J genes are TRBV6-5 and TRBJ1-1, with TRBD1 matching over 7 bases. After removal of 6 bases from V and 10 bases from J, the junction contained 11 bases not matched to a gene. The germline V gene has CDR1 MNHEY and CDR2 SVGAGI. This CDR3 has 13 amino acids. The CDR3 region has the DNA TGTGCCAGCAGCCACCTTGGGACAGTAAGAGCTTTCTTT. This gives the protein CASSHLGTVRAFF.

CDR3 protein: CASRIGSSPLHF. The CDR3 nucleotides read TGTGCCAGCAGAATAGGGAGCTCACCCCTCCACTTT. The chain links TRBV6-5 to TRBJ1-6, with D uncertain. Germline CDR1 and CDR2: MNHEY and SVGAGI. Trimming shortened V by 6 bases and J by 10 bases, and 10 bases separated the two germline ends. The CDR3 covers 12 residues.

This sequence joins TRBV6-4 and TRBJ2-1; perhaps TRBD2 as D (5 bases). With 4 bases removed from V and 7 bases from J, the gap between germline ends came to 14 bases. The CDR3 contains 14 residues. Germline V CDR1 and CDR2: MRHNA, SNTAGT. The CDR3 region has the DNA TGTGCCAGCAGTGGGAGCCCAGGAGGAAATGAGCAGTTCTTC. Translation: CASSGSPGGNEQFF.

This sequence joins TRBV7-9 and TRBJ2-5; 10 nucleotides line up with TRBD1. The CDR3 totals 15 residues. V trimming: 5 bases; J trimming: 4 bases; junction bases outside the gene matches: 7. Germline CDR1 and CDR2: SEHNR and FQNEAQ (reference sequence). The CDR3 is CASSIRQGAGETQYF. CDR3 nucleotides: TGTGCCAGCAGCATACGACAGGGGGCAGGAGAGACCCAGTACTTC.

The rearrangement uses TRBV27 and TRBJ2-1; 7 bases fit TRBD2. Germline V gene lookup returns CDR1 MNHEY and CDR2 SMNVEV (reference sequence). The CDR3 contains 15 residues. The CDR3 DNA reads TGTGCACGGGGGGAGGGGTCCTCCTCCTACAATGAGCAGTTCTTC. It translates to CARGEGSSSYNEQFF.

With respect to this clone: One end of the junction is discordant with germline, which a read error may explain. The chain carries TRBV7-7 and TRBJ2-5; 8 bases are shared with TRBD1. The CDR3 spans 14 residues. The germline CDR1 and CDR2 sequences are SSHAT and FNYEAQ (reference sequence). The CDR3 is CASSPRTGQETQYF. The DNA for the CDR3 is TGTGCTAGCAGCCCCCGGACAGGGCAAGAGACCCAGTACTTC. The complete variable domain, with remaining parts taken from reference TRBV7-7 and TRBJ2-5, reads GAGVSQSPRYKVTKRGQDVTLRCDPISSHATLYWYQQALGQGPEFLTYFNYEAQPDKSGLPSDRFSAERPEGSISTLTIQRTEQRDSAMYRCASSPRTGQETQYFGPGTRLLVL.

The chain couples TRBV7-2 to TRBJ2-7; D is possibly TRBD2 (6 bases). Germline V gene lookup returns CDR1 SGHTA and CDR2 FQGNSA. Deletions cut 1 base from V and 0 bases from J, with 13 bases between. The CDR3 consists of 16 residues. This CDR3 reads CASSLDSSGSSYEQYF. In DNA form, the CDR3 reads TGTGCCAGCAGCTTAGATAGTAGCGGCAGCTCCTACGAGCAGTACTTC.

The chain couples TRBV27 to TRBJ2-1; 7 positions match TRBD2. The length of the CDR3 is 15 residues. V dropped 3 bases and J dropped 4; count of bases not matched to a gene: 6. CDR1 and CDR2 (germline): MNHEY, SMNVEV (reference sequence). The CDR3 nucleotides read TGTGCCAGCAGTTTTACAACGGGGGGATACAATGAGCAGTTCTTC. Residues: CASSFTTGGYNEQFF.

The V and J genes are TRBV2 and TRBJ1-5, with a tentative D call TRBD1 (5 bases). The V and J ends lost 6 bases and 8 bases respectively, with 17 bases between them. Germline V CDR1 and CDR2: SNHLY, FYNNEI. This CDR3 region has 14 residues. The DNA for the CDR3 is TGTGCCAGCAGGGGGGACGCGGGATTTGAGCCCCAGCATTTT. Protein sequence: CASRGDAGFEPQHF.

This rearrangement joins TRBV10-3 to TRBJ1-5; unclear D gene. Looked up from germline, CDR1 is ENHRY and CDR2 is SYGVKD. The V and J ends lost 5 bases and 0 bases respectively, with 11 bases between them. The CDR3 sequence is 15 residues long. CDR3 nucleotide sequence: TGTGCCATCAGTCCCGGGAACTATAGCAATCAGCCCCAGCATTTT. It encodes CAISPGNYSNQPQHF.

The chain links TRBV5-1 to TRBJ1-1, with D unclear. The length of the CDR3 is 15 residues. Germline V gene sequence: CDR1 SGHRS, CDR2 YFSETQ. Trimming left V 6 bases short and J 0 bases short, with 15 bases between. The CDR3 here is CASTLASVMNTEAFF. The CDR3 DNA follows: TGCGCCAGCACCTTAGCTTCGGTTATGAACACTGAAGCTTTCTTT.